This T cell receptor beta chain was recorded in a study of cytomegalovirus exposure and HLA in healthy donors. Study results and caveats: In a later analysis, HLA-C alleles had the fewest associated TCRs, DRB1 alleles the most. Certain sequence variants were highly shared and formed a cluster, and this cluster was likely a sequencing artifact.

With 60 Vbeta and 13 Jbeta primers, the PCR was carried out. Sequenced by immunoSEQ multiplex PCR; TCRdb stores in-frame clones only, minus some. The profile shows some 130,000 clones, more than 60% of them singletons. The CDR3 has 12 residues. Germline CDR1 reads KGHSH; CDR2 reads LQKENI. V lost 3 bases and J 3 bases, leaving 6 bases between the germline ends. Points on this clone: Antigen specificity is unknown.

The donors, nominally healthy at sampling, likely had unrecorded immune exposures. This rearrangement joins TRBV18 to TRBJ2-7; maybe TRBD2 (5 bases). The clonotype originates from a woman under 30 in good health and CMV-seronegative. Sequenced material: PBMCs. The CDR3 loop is CASSPTNYEQYF. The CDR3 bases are TGTGCCAGCTCACCGACTAACTACGAGCAGTACTTC.